The 10 T cell receptor beta chains in this list originate from one sample, sequenced in a study of tumor-infiltrating lymphocytes in primary liver carcinoma. With around 500 ng total RNA as template and a constant-region primer, TCR beta cDNA was made. Three rounds of nested multiplex PCR with slightly modified ARM-PCR produced TCR beta libraries. It was with TRBV1-TRBV30 forward primers and a C-beta reverse primer that the first two PCR rounds were run, at roughly 11 cycles each. MiXCR, run by TCRdb on the multiplex PCR reads, gives a single entry per CDR3 protein. The table records around 40,000 distinct CDR3 sequences, over 70% of them present only once. Bulk tissue was left unsorted, and RNA and DNA were co-extracted from about 20-30 mg of it. Material: liver tumor tissue from sampling region 2. The subset denotes: tumor region T2, inferior pole. These TCRs come from a man aged 35-49 years with primary liver carcinoma and hepatitis B virus infection.

Concerning this clonotype: One junction end does not reproduce the germline sequence, and a read error may be involved. This chain uses TRBV5-4 with TRBJ1-6; D is possibly TRBD1 (5 bases). The V gene's germline CDR1 is SGHNT and CDR2 YYREEE (reference sequence). The CDR3 consists of 14 residues. The CDR3 DNA reads TGTGACAGCACCTACGGGACGCAGAATTCACCCCTCCACTTT. Its protein product is CDSTYGTQNSPLHF.

This clonotype has only a few counts. This chain links TRBV10-2 with TRBJ1-3; D remains unclear. V shed 9 bases and J shed 2 bases, with 11 bases lying between them. The CDR3 consists of 13 residues. Germline CDR1 and CDR2: WSHSY and SAAADI. CDR3 DNA sequence: TGCGCCAGTACCTTCGACCCTGGAAACACCATATATTTT. It codes for CASTFDPGNTIYF.

This clonotype was recorded at least ten times. The V call is TRBV5-6, the J call TRBJ1-5; D remains ambiguous. The CDR3 has 16 residues. Germline V gene lookup returns CDR1 SGHDT and CDR2 YYEEEE. V was shortened by 0 bases and J by 0 bases, with 10 bases between the two germline ends. In DNA form, the CDR3 reads TGTGCCAGCAGCTTGGGTACAAGTCTTAGCAATCAGCCCCAGCATTTT. Protein: CASSLGTSLSNQPQHF.

The V gene is TRBV7-8, the J gene TRBJ2-7; the match to TRBD2 covers 8 bases. The CDR3 consists of 15 residues. J was trimmed by 7 bases and V by 5 bases; bases with no gene match: 13. Looked up from germline, CDR1 is SGHVS and CDR2 is FQNEAQ. The CDR3 region has the DNA TGTGCCAGCAGCATAACTAGCGGAGCTAGGTCTGAGCAGTACTTC. This encodes CASSITSGARSEQYF.

The chain couples TRBV29-1 to TRBJ2-1, with unresolved D. The V end was cut by 3 bases, the J end by 10 bases, with 10 bases between. Germline lookup yields CDR1 SQVTM and CDR2 ANQGSEA. The CDR3 loop spans 11 amino acids. CDR3 protein: CSVEVYDEQFF. DNA of the CDR3: TGCAGCGTTGAGGTATACGACGAGCAGTTCTTC.

On this clonotype itself: The CDR3 ends on some other residue instead of the conserved phenylalanine or tryptophan, so this is likely a read error. The V gene is TRBV11-1, the J gene TRBJ2-3; D is uncertain. There are 12 residues in the CDR3. The germline V gene has CDR1 SGHAT and CDR2 FQDESV (reference sequence). CDR3 DNA: TGTGGCACCAGCTTAAGGACAGATACGCAGTATTCT. As protein: CGTSLRTDTQYS.

This clonotype has only a few counts. Since a much larger clone is just one base distant, this may be a read error. The missing conserved phenylalanine or tryptophan at the end of this CDR3 makes a read error likely. The DNA is left out, because the CDR3 cannot be placed on it with certainty; the CDR3 is given as TCRdb lists it. The chain employs TRBV21-1 and TRBJ2-7. TRBV21-1 is listed as a pseudogene. The CDR3 has 8 amino acids, counting both end residues. CDR3 loop: CAYHEQYL.

This clonotype was counted only a few times. The gene calls are TRBV5-6 and TRBJ2-5; D possibly corresponds to TRBD2 (6 bases). CDR3 length: 14 residues. Germline-derived CDR1 and CDR2 are SGHDT and YYEEEE. V lost 6 bases to trimming and J lost 1 base, with 13 bases between them. The CDR3 sequence: CASNSETSQETQYF. The CDR3 bases are TGTGCCAGCAACTCGGAGACTAGCCAAGAGACCCAGTACTTC. The full variable domain, in which reference TRBV5-6 and TRBJ2-5 provide the parts outside the CDR3, is DAGVTQSPTHLIKTRGQQVTLRCSPKSGHDTVSWYQQALGQGPQFIFQYYEEEERQRGNFPDRFSGHQFPNYSSELNVNALLLGDSALYLCASNSETSQETQYFGPGTRLLVL.

The chain couples TRBV7-8 to TRBJ2-2; D is perhaps TRBD1 (8 bases). The germline CDR1 and CDR2 sequences are SGHVS and FQNEAQ. This CDR3 comprises 15 residues. CDR3 nucleotide sequence: TGTAACAGCAGCCGTACAGGGGGGGGTCCCGGGGAGCTGTTTTTT. Its protein product is CNSSRTGGGPGELFF.

As concerns this clonotype: No conserved phenylalanine or tryptophan ends this CDR3, so it is likely a read error. V and J are TRBV6-2 or TRBV6-3 and TRBJ2-1; TRBD2 matches 13 bases. This CDR3 comprises 13 residues. The germline V gene has CDR1 MNHEY and CDR2 SVGEGT. This chain's CDR3 is CASRTSGRTEQFY. The CDR3 coding sequence is TGCGCCAGCAGGACTAGCGGGAGAACTGAGCAGTTCTAC.